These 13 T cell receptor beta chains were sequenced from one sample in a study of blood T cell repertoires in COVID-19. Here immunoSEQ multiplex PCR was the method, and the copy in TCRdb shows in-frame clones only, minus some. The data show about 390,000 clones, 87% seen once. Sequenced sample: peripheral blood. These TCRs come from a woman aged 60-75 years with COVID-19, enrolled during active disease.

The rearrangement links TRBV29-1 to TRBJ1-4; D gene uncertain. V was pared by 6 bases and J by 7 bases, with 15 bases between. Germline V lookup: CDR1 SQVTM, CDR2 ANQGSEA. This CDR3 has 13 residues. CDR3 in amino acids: CSVCGGISEKLFF. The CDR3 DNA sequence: TGCAGCGTGTGTGGCGGGATAAGTGAAAAACTGTTTTTT.

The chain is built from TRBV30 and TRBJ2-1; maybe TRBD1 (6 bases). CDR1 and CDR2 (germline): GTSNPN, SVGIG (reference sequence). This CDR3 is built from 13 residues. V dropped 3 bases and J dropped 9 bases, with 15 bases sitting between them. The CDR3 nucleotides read TGTGCCTGGAGACCACAGGGACGCAGTGAGCAGTTCTTC. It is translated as CAWRPQGRSEQFF.

CDR3 in amino acids: CASSFGGLETQYF. CDR3 bases: TGTGCCAGCAGCTTCGGGGGTTTGGAGACCCAGTACTTC. The chain employs TRBV5-4 and TRBJ2-5; a weak D match, TRBD2 (6 bases). The CDR3 extends over 13 amino acids. Trimming shortened V by 2 bases and J by 5 bases, and 10 bases separated the two germline ends. The germline gives CDR1 SGHNT, CDR2 YYREEE (reference sequence).

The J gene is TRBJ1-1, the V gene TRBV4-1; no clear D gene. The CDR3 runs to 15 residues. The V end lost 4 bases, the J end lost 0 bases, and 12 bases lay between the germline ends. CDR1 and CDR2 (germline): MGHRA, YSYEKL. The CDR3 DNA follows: TGCGCCAGCAGCCGGGTGCACAGCATGAACACTGAAGCTTTCTTT. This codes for CASSRVHSMNTEAFF.

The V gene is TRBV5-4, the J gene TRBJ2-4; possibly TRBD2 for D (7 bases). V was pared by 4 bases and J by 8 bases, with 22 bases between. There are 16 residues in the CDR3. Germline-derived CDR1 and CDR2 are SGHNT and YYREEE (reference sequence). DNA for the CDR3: TGTGCCAGCAGCCCCGAAGGGGGGAGGGGTGGAGACATTCAGTACTTC. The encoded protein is CASSPEGGRGGDIQYF.

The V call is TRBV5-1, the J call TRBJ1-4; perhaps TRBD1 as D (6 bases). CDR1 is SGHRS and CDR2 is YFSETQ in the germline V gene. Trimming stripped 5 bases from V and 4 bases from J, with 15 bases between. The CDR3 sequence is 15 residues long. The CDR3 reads CASRPEGQLNEKLFF. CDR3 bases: TGCGCCAGCAGACCCGAAGGACAGCTTAATGAAAAACTGTTTTTT.

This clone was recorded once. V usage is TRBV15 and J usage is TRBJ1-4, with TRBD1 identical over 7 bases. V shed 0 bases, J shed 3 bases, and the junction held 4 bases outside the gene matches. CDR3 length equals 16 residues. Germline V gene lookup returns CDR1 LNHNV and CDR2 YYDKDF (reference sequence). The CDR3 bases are TGTGCCACCAGCAGAGATCCGGGGACAGCTAATGAAAAACTGTTTTTT. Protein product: CATSRDPGTANEKLFF.

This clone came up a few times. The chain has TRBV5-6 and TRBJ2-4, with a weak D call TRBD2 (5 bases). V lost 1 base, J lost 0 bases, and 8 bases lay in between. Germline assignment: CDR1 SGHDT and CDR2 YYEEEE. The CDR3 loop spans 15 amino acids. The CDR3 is CASSLRGLAKNIQYF. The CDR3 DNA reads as TGTGCCAGCAGCTTGAGAGGGCTAGCCAAAAACATTCAGTACTTC.

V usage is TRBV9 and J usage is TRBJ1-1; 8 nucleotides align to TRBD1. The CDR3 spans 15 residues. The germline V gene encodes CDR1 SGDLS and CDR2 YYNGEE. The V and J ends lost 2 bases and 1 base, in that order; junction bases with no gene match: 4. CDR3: CASSVRTGRNTEAFF. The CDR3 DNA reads TGTGCCAGCAGCGTTAGGACAGGGAGGAACACTGAAGCTTTCTTT. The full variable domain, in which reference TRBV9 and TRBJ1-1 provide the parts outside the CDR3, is DSGVTQTPKHLITATGQRVTLRCSPRSGDLSVYWYQQSLDQGLQFLIQYYNGEERAKGNILERFSAQQFPDLHSELNLSSLELGDSALYFCASSVRTGRNTEAFFGQGTRLTVV.

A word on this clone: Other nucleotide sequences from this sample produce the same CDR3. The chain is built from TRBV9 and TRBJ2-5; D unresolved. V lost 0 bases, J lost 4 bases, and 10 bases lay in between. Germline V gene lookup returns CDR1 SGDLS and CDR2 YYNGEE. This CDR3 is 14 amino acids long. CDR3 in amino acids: CASSVAGGPETQYF. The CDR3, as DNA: TGTGCCAGCAGCGTAGCTGGCGGCCCAGAGACCCAGTACTTC.

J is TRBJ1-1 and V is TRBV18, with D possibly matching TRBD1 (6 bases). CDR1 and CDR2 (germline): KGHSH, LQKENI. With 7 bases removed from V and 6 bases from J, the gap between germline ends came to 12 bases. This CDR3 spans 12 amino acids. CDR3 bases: TGTGCCAGCTTCCAGGGGTATCCTGAAGCTTTCTTT. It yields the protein CASFQGYPEAFF. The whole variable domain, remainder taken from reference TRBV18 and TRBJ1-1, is NAGVMQNPRHLVRRRGQEARLRCSPMKGHSHVYWYRQLPEEGLKFMVYLQKENIIDESGMPKERFSAEFPKEGPSILRIQQVVRGDSAAYFCASFQGYPEAFFGQGTRLTVV.

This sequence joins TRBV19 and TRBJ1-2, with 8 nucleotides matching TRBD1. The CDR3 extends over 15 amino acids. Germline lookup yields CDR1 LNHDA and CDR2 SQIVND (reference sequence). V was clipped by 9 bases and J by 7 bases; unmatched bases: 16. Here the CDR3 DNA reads TGTGCCAGCCTCACGCCGGGCAGGGGGCGGTTTGGCTACACCTTC. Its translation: CASLTPGRGRFGYTF.

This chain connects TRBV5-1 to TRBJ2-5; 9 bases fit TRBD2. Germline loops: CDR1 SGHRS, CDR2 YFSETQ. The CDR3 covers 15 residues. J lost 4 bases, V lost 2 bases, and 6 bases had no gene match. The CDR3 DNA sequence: TGCGCCAGCAGCTTAGGCGGGGGGGCCAGAGAGACCCAGTACTTC. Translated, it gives CASSLGGGARETQYF.